This T cell receptor (beta chain) was obtained from a study of shared clonotypes between healthy human individuals. Sequencing used immunoSEQ multiplex PCR; TCRdb keeps in-frame clones, though not all of them. Here the sample spans nearly 1 million clones, about three quarters being singletons. In germline, CDR1 is SGHRS, CDR2 YFSETQ. This CDR3 has 14 amino acids. The V end lost 5 bases, the J end lost 0 bases, and 8 bases lay between the germline ends. The specimen sequenced was memory CD4+ T cells sorted from blood. Subset denoted: CD45RA-negative fraction. The rearrangement joins TRBV5-1 to TRBJ2-2; D is undetermined. The receptor comes from a young man in good health. The CDR3 DNA is TGCGCCAGCAGAAACAACGCGAACACCGGGGAGCTGTTTTTT. Its protein is CASRNNANTGELFF. The full variable domain, in which reference TRBV5-1 and TRBJ2-2 provide the parts outside the CDR3, is KAGVTQTPRYLIKTRGQQVTLSCSPISGHRSVSWYQQTPGQGLQFLFEYFSETQRNKGNFPGRFSGRQFSNSRSEMNVSTLELGDSALYLCASRNNANTGELFFGEGSRLTVL.